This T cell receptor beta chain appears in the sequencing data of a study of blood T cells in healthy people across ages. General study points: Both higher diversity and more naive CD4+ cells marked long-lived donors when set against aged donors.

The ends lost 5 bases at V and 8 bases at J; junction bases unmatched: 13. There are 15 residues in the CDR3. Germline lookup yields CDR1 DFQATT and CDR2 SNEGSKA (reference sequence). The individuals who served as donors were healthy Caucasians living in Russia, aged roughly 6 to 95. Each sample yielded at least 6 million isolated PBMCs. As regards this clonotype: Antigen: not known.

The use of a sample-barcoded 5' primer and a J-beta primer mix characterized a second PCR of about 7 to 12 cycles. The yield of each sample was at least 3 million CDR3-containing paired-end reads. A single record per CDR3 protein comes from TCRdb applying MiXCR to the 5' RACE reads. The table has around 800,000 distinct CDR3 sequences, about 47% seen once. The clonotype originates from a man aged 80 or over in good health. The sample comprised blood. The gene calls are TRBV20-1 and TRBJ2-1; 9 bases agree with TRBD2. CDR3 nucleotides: TGCAGTGCTCGCCCTGGCGGGAGGGTCAGGTATGAGCAGTTCTTC. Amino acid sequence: CSARPGGRVRYEQFF.